These 20 T cell receptor beta chains were all obtained from the same sample, sequenced in a study of blood T cell repertoires in COVID-19. Measured with immunoSEQ multiplex PCR; TCRdb has only the in-frame clones, and not every one. The sample yields fewer than 400,000 clones, about nine tenths seen once. The sequenced sample was peripheral blood. These receptors were collected from a woman younger than 45 with COVID-19, enrolled during active disease.

The chain combines TRBV29-1 with TRBJ2-2, with 7 bases identical to TRBD1. Germline V gene lookup returns CDR1 SQVTM and CDR2 ANQGSEA. The CDR3 is 14 amino acids. J was trimmed by 2 bases and V by 5 bases; bases with no gene match: 5. The CDR3 bases are TGCAGCGTTCGCGCAGGGGGAAACACCGGGGAGCTGTTTTTT. Amino acid sequence: CSVRAGGNTGELFF.

The chain couples TRBV30 to TRBJ2-1; D is ambiguous. This CDR3 has 13 amino acids. Germline V CDR1 and CDR2: GTSNPN, SVGIG (reference sequence). Trimming took off 3 bases at V and 0 bases at J, with 6 bases between the two ends. CDR3 DNA sequence: TGTGCCTGGAGCCGTAGCTCCTACAATGAGCAGTTCTTC. This encodes CAWSRSSYNEQFF. The full variable domain, in which reference TRBV30 and TRBJ2-1 provide the parts outside the CDR3, is SQTIHQWPATLVQPVGSPLSLECTVEGTSNPNLYWYRQAAGRGLQLLFYSVGIGQISSEVPQNLSASRPQDRQFILSSKKLLLSDSGFYLCAWSRSSYNEQFFGPGTRLTVL.

This clone was observed a single time. This chain links TRBV2 with TRBJ1-3; TRBD1 is a possible D gene (6 bases). The V end lost 4 bases, the J end lost 4 bases, and 14 bases lay between the germline ends. Germline V CDR1 and CDR2: SNHLY, FYNNEI. The CDR3 contains 15 residues. CDR3 loop: CASSVVQGWGNTIYF. The CDR3 region has the DNA TGTGCCAGCAGTGTCGTACAGGGTTGGGGAAACACCATATATTTT. The variable domain in full, with the rest retrieved from reference TRBV2 and TRBJ1-3, is EPEVTQTPSHQVTQMGQEVILRCVPISNHLYFYWYRQILGQKVEFLVSFYNNEISEKSEIFDDQFSVERPDGSNFTLKIRSTKLEDSAMYFCASSVVQGWGNTIYFGEGSWLTVV.

For this clone: The same CDR3 is also encoded by other DNA sequences in this sample. This chain joins TRBV5-1 and TRBJ2-1; 14 bases align to TRBD2. This CDR3 contains 15 residues. V lost 4 bases to trimming and J lost 6 bases; unmatched junction nucleotides: 3. Per germline, CDR1 SGHRS and CDR2 YFSETQ. The CDR3 DNA reads TGCGCCAGCAGCCCGGGACTAGCGGGAGTCAATGAGCAGTTCTTC. Translated, it gives CASSPGLAGVNEQFF.

The J gene is TRBJ2-2, the V gene TRBV28; D is undetermined. V lost 9 bases and J 8 bases, leaving 10 bases between the germline ends. The CDR3 runs to 11 residues. CDR1 is MDHEN and CDR2 is SYDVKM in the germline V gene. Here the CDR3 DNA reads TGTGCCAGTTACGTCGGTGGGGAGCTGTTTTTT. It specifies CASYVGGELFF.

The V call is TRBV2, the J call TRBJ2-7; TRBD2 agrees at 9 bases. This CDR3 contains 14 residues. Germline V lookup: CDR1 SNHLY, CDR2 FYNNEI. V gave up 7 bases and J gave up 4 bases; unmatched junction bases: 8. CDR3 bases: TGTGCCAGCAATCCGGAGGGACTAGCATACGAGCAGTACTTC. This encodes CASNPEGLAYEQYF.

This clone was seen a single time. The V and J genes are TRBV5-1 and TRBJ2-2, with D possibly being TRBD2 (6 bases). The CDR3 extends over 16 amino acids. With 4 bases removed from V and 6 bases from J, the gap between germline ends came to 19 bases. From germline, CDR1 is SGHRS and CDR2 YFSETQ. The DNA for the CDR3 is TGCGCCAGCAGCCCTGGGCCGGCGGGAACCGCCGGGGAGCTGTTTTTT. As protein: CASSPGPAGTAGELFF.

The chain combines TRBV19 with TRBJ2-2; no firm D call. Germline V CDR1 and CDR2: LNHDA, SQIVND (reference sequence). V lost 5 bases, J lost 4 bases, and 11 bases lay in between. The CDR3 sequence is 14 residues long. The CDR3 nucleotides are TGTGCCAGTAGTTTCGTTGCCGGCACCGGGGAGCTGTTTTTT. Its protein is CASSFVAGTGELFF.

The chain links TRBV5-1 to TRBJ2-1; 9 bases are a match to TRBD2. After removal of 1 base from V and 6 bases from J, the junction contained 5 bases not matched to a gene. The CDR3 has 15 amino acids. CDR1 is SGHRS and CDR2 is YFSETQ in the germline V gene. CDR3 nucleotides: TGCGCCAGCAGCTTGTCTAGCGGGGCCCTCAATGAGCAGTTCTTC. This encodes CASSLSSGALNEQFF. The full variable domain, in which reference TRBV5-1 and TRBJ2-1 provide the parts outside the CDR3, is KAGVTQTPRYLIKTRGQQVTLSCSPISGHRSVSWYQQTPGQGLQFLFEYFSETQRNKGNFPGRFSGRQFSNSRSEMNVSTLELGDSALYLCASSLSSGALNEQFFGPGTRLTVL.

This rearrangement joins TRBV30 to TRBJ2-1; D might be TRBD2 (5 bases). The CDR3 is made up of 14 amino acids. CDR1 and CDR2 (germline): GTSNPN, SVGIG (reference sequence). Trimming shortened V by 1 base and J by 13 bases, and 20 bases separated the two germline ends. CDR3 residues: CAWSEPPPGISQFF. For the CDR3, the DNA is TGTGCCTGGAGTGAACCCCCCCCGGGGATATCTCAGTTCTTC.

The CDR3 sequence: CASSLGGGTGELFF. CDR3 sequence (DNA): TGCGCCAGCAGCTTGGGAGGGGGAACCGGGGAGCTGTTTTTT. This chain joins TRBV5-1 and TRBJ2-2; the D gene is possibly TRBD1 (6 bases). CDR3 length equals 14 residues. The V end lost 0 bases, the J end lost 5 bases, and 8 bases lay between the germline ends. In germline, CDR1 is SGHRS, CDR2 YFSETQ.

The chain links TRBV7-9 to TRBJ2-2, with 11 bases fitting TRBD2. The CDR3 has 15 amino acids. Germline V gene data show CDR1 as SEHNR and CDR2 as FQNEAQ (reference sequence). The junction had 4 bases not matched to a gene; V was cut back by 4 bases and J by 6 bases. The CDR3 region has the DNA TGTGCCAGCAGCTCCCTAGCGGGAGGTGCCGGGGAGCTGTTTTTT. Amino acid sequence: CASSSLAGGAGELFF.

The V and J genes are TRBV4-1 and TRBJ2-5; the D is unclear. This CDR3 comprises 14 residues. The V gene's germline CDR1 is MGHRA and CDR2 YSYEKL. Trimming removed 1 base from V and 2 bases from J, with 8 bases in between. The CDR3 sequence is CASSQGQWQETQYF. CDR3 in DNA: TGCGCCAGCAGCCAAGGCCAGTGGCAAGAGACCCAGTACTTC.

The chain joins TRBV29-1 to TRBJ1-1; 7 bases are shared with TRBD1. The germline V gene has CDR1 SQVTM and CDR2 ANQGSEA. This CDR3 is 12 amino acids long. Trimming cost V 7 bases and J 5 bases; bases outside gene matches: 7. CDR3 region: CSATGQLTEAFF. For the CDR3, the DNA is TGCAGCGCTACGGGACAGCTGACTGAAGCTTTCTTT.

This clone was seen only once. The chain has TRBV19 and TRBJ1-5; no clear D. The CDR3 has 14 residues. CDR1 and CDR2 (germline): LNHDA, SQIVND (reference sequence). V shed 3 bases and J shed 2 bases, with 8 bases lying between them. CDR3 protein: CASSMSGGNQPQHF. CDR3 nucleotide sequence: TGTGCCAGTAGTATGTCGGGAGGCAATCAGCCCCAGCATTTT.

The table lists this clone with a count of one. The genes are TRBV9 and TRBJ2-7, with no clear D. Germline V gives CDR1 SGDLS, CDR2 YYNGEE. This CDR3 has 14 residues. Trimming left V 0 bases short and J 0 bases short, with 7 bases between. CDR3 in DNA: TGTGCCAGCAGCGTAGCTACTTCCTCCTACGAGCAGTACTTC. It translates to CASSVATSSYEQYF.

CDR3 nucleotide sequence: TGTGCCAGCAGCTTGGGATCGGGTAATAGCAATCAGCCCCAGCATTTT. Encoded protein: CASSLGSGNSNQPQHF. This chain joins TRBV5-8 and TRBJ1-5, with D uncertain. The CDR3 has 16 residues. Trimming removed 0 bases from V and 0 bases from J, with 10 bases in between. Germline V CDR1 and CDR2: SGHTS, YDEGEE.

The chain recombines TRBV19 with TRBJ1-4; TRBD1 aligns across 9 bases. V lost 5 bases to trimming and J lost 5 bases; unmatched junction nucleotides: 6. Germline CDR1 LNHDA, CDR2 SQIVND (reference sequence). This CDR3 comprises 15 residues. CDR3 region: CASSDTGTGNEKLFF. Written as DNA, the CDR3 is TGTGCCAGTAGTGACACCGGGACAGGGAATGAAAAACTGTTTTTT.

J is TRBJ1-2 and V is TRBV6-1; 7 bases are a match to TRBD1. Germline V lookup: CDR1 MNHNS, CDR2 SASEGT. Unmatched junction bases numbered 8, after V lost 3 bases and J lost 4 bases. This CDR3 comprises 15 residues. The CDR3 protein is CASSESGQVTYGYTF. The DNA of the CDR3 is TGTGCCAGCAGTGAGTCTGGACAGGTGACCTATGGCTACACCTTC.

The chain employs TRBV5-1 and TRBJ1-1, with 8 bases fitting TRBD1. CDR1 SGHRS and CDR2 YFSETQ come from the germline V gene. V shed 2 bases and J 7 bases; nucleotides not matched to a gene: 7. The CDR3 contains 14 residues. This CDR3 reads CASSFGSGGGEAFF. The CDR3 coding sequence is TGCGCCAGCAGCTTTGGATCAGGGGGCGGTGAAGCTTTCTTT.